A selection of T cell receptor beta chains follows, all from one sample in a study of T-cell reconstitution after alpha-beta-depleted transplantation in children. MiXCR, run by TCRdb on the PCR reads, gives a single entry per CDR3 protein. The data show 350,000 to 450,000 distinct CDR3 sequences, roughly 15% seen once. The sample was PBMCs, taken from the stem cell graft. The receptor source for this set is a human donor who donated a stem cell graft to a child with Fanconi anemia. Each CDR3 is given without its conserved first and last residue. Clone size is given for some rows only: seen once, a few or many times, or a class if the clone is expanded.

abundance	v_gene	j_gene	CDR3aa
many	TRBV18	TRBJ2-5	ASSPGQETQY
NA	TRBV6-2/TRBV6-3	TRBJ2-1	AVGGSPDGEQF
few	TRBV3-1	TRBJ2-6	ASSPFSSGANVLT
NA	TRBV29-1	TRBJ1-1	SVHRGHAF
few	TRBV11-2	TRBJ2-5	ASIGRGEETQY
many	TRBV5-1	TRBJ1-1	ASSSTQTTTEAF
few	TRBV3-1	TRBJ1-1	ASSHQGGEGEAF
NA	TRBV29-1	TRBJ1-1	SVRGGDTEAF
few	TRBV5-1	TRBJ2-2	ASSLNPDTGELF
many	TRBV12-3/TRBV12-4	TRBJ2-1	ASSSQRGAFVEQF
NA	TRBV7-2	TRBJ2-1	AGRQGWAYNEQF
many	TRBV5-6	TRBJ2-2	ASSLDREGDTGELF
few	TRBV28	TRBJ1-1	ASGSIQGPDEAF
many	TRBV5-4	TRBJ2-1	ASSAYRADEQF
many	TRBV20-1	TRBJ2-1	SVENTNLNEQF
few	TRBV4-3	TRBJ2-3	ASSQDGSSTDTQY
few	TRBV5-4	TRBJ1-1	ASSFGPSVKREAF
NA	TRBV20-1	TRBJ1-3	SAPSGSSGNTIY
NA	TRBV5-6	TRBJ2-1	ASSLIVNEQF
NA	TRBV11-2	TRBJ2-1	ASRIWGASSYNEQF
many	TRBV18	TRBJ2-3	ASSPSTDTQY
few	TRBV4-3	TRBJ2-1	ASSQDASEAYNEQF
few	TRBV4-2	TRBJ1-4	ASSQPTQNPNEKLF
NA	TRBV7-8	TRBJ2-1	ASSLTSGGASNYEQF
NA	TRBV15	TRBJ2-1	ATSRTTGRANNEQF
many	TRBV15	TRBJ2-7	ATSDVPGQYYEQY
NA	TRBV6-2/TRBV6-3	TRBJ2-1	ASSYEPGGLTSYNEQF
NA	TRBV4-3	TRBJ2-5	ASSQDNKQGETQY
few	TRBV6-2/TRBV6-3	TRBJ1-1	ASSYDPKKNTEAF
few	TRBV20-1	TRBJ1-2	SARDRQGKNYGYT
many	TRBV5-1	TRBJ2-7	ASSLIEAGEQY
many	TRBV7-6	TRBJ2-5	ASSLQQGETQY
NA	TRBV4-2	TRBJ1-2	ASSLRISGTGRSYYGYT
many	TRBV15	TRBJ2-5	ATSRGGHNLGETQY
many	TRBV7-8	TRBJ2-5	ASSLDQRTGTETQY
few	TRBV7-8	TRBJ2-5	ASSPHGREETQY
few	TRBV18	TRBJ2-1	ASSPSPGMDLNEQF
few	TRBV28	TRBJ1-2	ASYHSYGYT
few	TRBV19	TRBJ1-2	ASRPGHESYGYT
NA	TRBV28	TRBJ1-1	ATEPNQGNTEAF
few	TRBV5-1	TRBJ1-1	ASSLGNSGLNTEAF